Below are 25 T cell receptor beta chains sequenced from a single sample in a study of PD-L1 blockade in urothelial cancer. Here immunoSEQ multiplex PCR was the method, and the copy in TCRdb shows in-frame clones only, minus some. The table records some 97,000 clones, roughly nine tenths of them present only once. Sequenced here: PBMCs, sampled around atezolizumab (anti-PD-L1) treatment. The receptors come from a woman of 80 years or more with urothelial cancer.

The chain uses TRBV30 and TRBJ2-5, with 10 bases that match TRBD1. V lost 2 bases and J lost 3; bases outside the gene matches: 3. CDR3 length: 14 amino acids. The germline CDR1 and CDR2 sequences are GTSNPN and SVGIG (reference sequence). The CDR3 region has the DNA TGTGCCTGGAGTCGCGGGACAGGGGAAGAGACCCAGTACTTC. The encoded protein is CAWSRGTGEETQYF.

The chain carries TRBV10-3 and TRBJ2-1, with D tentatively TRBD2 (6 bases). The CDR3 length is 15 residues. V lost 10 bases and J lost 6, with 22 bases in between. Per germline, CDR1 ENHRY and CDR2 SYGVKD. The CDR3 sequence is CATTAGTQFFNEQFF. The CDR3 DNA reads TGTGCCACAACCGCCGGGACTCAGTTTTTCAATGAGCAGTTCTTC.

The table lists this clone with a count of one. This sequence joins TRBV14 and TRBJ2-7, with 8 bases that match TRBD2. Germline-derived CDR1 and CDR2 are SGHDN and FVKESK. The CDR3 is 15 residues long. V gave up 1 base and J gave up 4 bases; unmatched junction bases: 6. In DNA form, the CDR3 reads TGTGCCAGCAGCCAAGGTCGCGGGAGGCTGTACGAGCAGTACTTC. Its translation: CASSQGRGRLYEQYF.

V is TRBV5-4 and J is TRBJ1-3; D perhaps matches TRBD1 (5 bases). Deletions cut 4 bases from V and 4 bases from J, with 15 bases between. Germline assignment: CDR1 SGHNT and CDR2 YYREEE (reference sequence). The CDR3 consists of 15 residues. In DNA, the CDR3 is TGTGCCAGCAGCACAGGCGCCTTCTTGGGAAACACCATATATTTT. Translated: CASSTGAFLGNTIYF.

The rearrangement uses TRBV5-1 and TRBJ2-1; 9 bases line up with TRBD2. The CDR3 has 19 residues. Germline values: CDR1 SGHRS, CDR2 YFSETQ. The V and J ends lost 0 bases and 8 bases, in that order; junction bases with no gene match: 18. The CDR3 loop reads CASSLVLVAGDGGLHEQFF. CDR3 coding DNA: TGCGCCAGCAGCTTGGTTTTGGTAGCGGGAGACGGAGGCTTGCATGAGCAGTTCTTC.

This rearrangement joins TRBV10-2 to TRBJ2-1, with D unclear. This CDR3 comprises 11 residues. Trimming removed 6 bases from V and 8 bases from J, with 8 bases in between. Germline V gene lookup returns CDR1 WSHSY and CDR2 SAAADI. The CDR3 bases are TGCGCCAGCAGGGAGCTCCATGAGCAGTTCTTC. Amino acids: CASRELHEQFF.

The V call is TRBV5-1, the J call TRBJ2-1; 13 nucleotides agree with TRBD2. Germline trimming cut 4 bases from V and 2 bases from J; bases unmatched to any gene: 3. This CDR3 contains 16 residues. The germline V gene encodes CDR1 SGHRS and CDR2 YFSETQ. Here the CDR3 reads CASSPGTSGAYNEQFF. CDR3 sequence (DNA): TGCGCCAGCAGCCCAGGGACTAGCGGGGCCTACAATGAGCAGTTCTTC.

J is TRBJ2-3 and V is TRBV2, with D maybe TRBD2 (7 bases). The CDR3 extends over 15 amino acids. Trimming removed 4 bases from V and 2 bases from J, with 13 bases in between. Germline CDR1 and CDR2: SNHLY and FYNNEI. In nucleotides, the CDR3 is TGTGCCAGCAGTGTGGGGGGGCTAAACACAGATACGCAGTATTTT. Translating it yields CASSVGGLNTDTQYF.

This sequence joins TRBV28 and TRBJ2-1, with 8 nucleotides matching TRBD2. Germline values: CDR1 MDHEN, CDR2 SYDVKM. The CDR3 sequence is 15 residues long. Losses at the gene ends were 4 bases for V and 4 bases for J; bases not matched to a gene: 6. CDR3 bases: TGTGCCAGCAGTTCCCCAGCGGGAGCGTACAATGAGCAGTTCTTC. Protein sequence: CASSSPAGAYNEQFF. Full variable domain (remainder filled in from reference TRBV28 and TRBJ2-1): DVKVTQSSRYLVKRTGEKVFLECVQDMDHENMFWYRQDPGLGLRLIYFSYDVKMKEKGDIPEGYSVSREKKERFSLILESASTNQTSMYLCASSSPAGAYNEQFFGPGTRLTVL.

J is TRBJ1-3 and V is TRBV28; D remains unclear. V lost 5 bases, J lost 2 bases, and 7 bases lay in between. Germline V CDR1 and CDR2: MDHEN, SYDVKM. This CDR3 region has 13 residues. CDR3 nucleotides: TGTGCCAGCAGTCTCCAGGCTGGAAACACCATATATTTT. It specifies CASSLQAGNTIYF.

This clone came up once. CDR3 coding DNA: TGTGCCAGCACCCTGTACGAGGGACAGGGATTAAATACGCAGTATTTT. Translated, it gives CASTLYEGQGLNTQYF. V is TRBV5-5 and J is TRBJ2-3; 9 bases align to TRBD1. The CDR3 is made up of 16 amino acids. Germline loops: CDR1 SGHKS, CDR2 YYEKEE (reference sequence). V lost 6 bases to trimming and J lost 7 bases; unmatched junction nucleotides: 15. Full variable domain (rest looked up from reference TRBV5-5 and TRBJ2-3): DAGVTQSPTHLIKTRGQQVTLRCSPISGHKSVSWYQQVLGQGPQFIFQYYEKEERGRGNFPDRFSARQFPNYSSELNVNALLLGDSALYLCASTLYEGQGLNTQYFGPGTRLTVL.

As DNA, the CDR3 is TGTGCCAGCAGCATTACTAGCGGAAGTGTAGCTGCCAAAAACATTCAGTACTTC. Translating gives CASSITSGSVAAKNIQYF. V usage is TRBV7-9 and J usage is TRBJ2-4; 8 positions match TRBD2. Germline CDR1 and CDR2: SEHNR and FQNEAQ (reference sequence). CDR3 length: 18 residues. V dropped 5 bases and J dropped 1; count of bases not matched to a gene: 13. Full variable domain (outside the CDR3, taken from reference TRBV7-9 and TRBJ2-4): DTGVSQNPRHKITKRGQNVTFRCDPISEHNRLYWYRQTLGQGPEFLTYFQNEAQLEKSRLLSDRFSAERPKGSFSTLEIQRTEQGDSAMYLCASSITSGSVAAKNIQYFGAGTRLSVL.

The V gene is TRBV5-1, the J gene TRBJ1-5; 7 bases agree with TRBD1. Germline CDR1 reads SGHRS; CDR2 reads YFSETQ. The V segment lost 0 bases and the J segment 8 bases; nucleotides outside the gene matches: 5. The CDR3 length is 14 residues. The CDR3 DNA sequence: TGCGCCAGCAGCTTGGGAGGGGGCCTGGAGCCCCAGCATTTT. Amino acid sequence: CASSLGGGLEPQHF.

The chain has TRBV10-1 and TRBJ2-7, with 7 bases matching TRBD2. The germline CDR1 and CDR2 sequences are WNHNN and SYGVQD (reference sequence). With 4 bases clipped from V and 0 bases from J, the junction kept 12 bases outside the gene matches. The CDR3 runs to 17 residues. CDR3 sequence reads: CASSGTVPSGFSYEQYF. CDR3 DNA: TGCGCCAGCAGTGGGACGGTGCCTAGCGGCTTCTCCTACGAGCAGTACTTC.

The rearrangement uses TRBV5-1 and TRBJ1-2, with unresolved D. The CDR3 is made up of 13 amino acids. V was shortened by 3 bases and J by 1 base, with 7 bases between the two germline ends. Germline CDR1 and CDR2: SGHRS and YFSETQ. CDR3 loop: CASSSRNNYGYTF. The CDR3 nucleotides are TGCGCCAGCAGCTCGCGTAATAACTATGGCTACACCTTC.

The chain joins TRBV5-8 to TRBJ2-3; maybe TRBD1 (5 bases). This CDR3 is 16 amino acids long. CDR1 is SGHTS and CDR2 is YDEGEE in the germline V gene. Trimming cost V 0 bases and J 0 bases, with 11 bases left between them. The CDR3 region has the DNA TGTGCCAGCAGCTTGGGGGGCAGCAGCAGCACAGATACGCAGTATTTT. Protein: CASSLGGSSSTDTQYF.

This CDR3 is CASSTVGRSSYNEQFF. CDR3 sequence (DNA): TGTGCCAGCAGCACCGTGGGGCGAAGCTCCTACAATGAGCAGTTCTTC. V usage is TRBV7-3 and J usage is TRBJ2-1, with D maybe TRBD1 (5 bases). Germline V gene sequence: CDR1 SGHTA, CDR2 FQGTGA. The length of the CDR3 is 16 residues. With 5 bases removed from V and 0 bases from J, the gap between germline ends came to 14 bases.

The chain uses TRBV6-1 and TRBJ1-3; no definite D call. Germline lookup yields CDR1 MNHNS and CDR2 SASEGT. This CDR3 contains 14 residues. Trimming removed 7 bases from V and 8 bases from J, with 18 bases in between. CDR3 protein: CASKEAPAGDTIYF. In DNA form, the CDR3 reads TGTGCCAGCAAGGAGGCACCCGCTGGCGACACCATATATTTT.

The CDR3 loop is CASSRTSGSYEQYF. The CDR3 nucleotides read TGTGCCAGCAGCAGGACTAGCGGATCCTACGAGCAGTACTTC. The chain couples TRBV5-4 to TRBJ2-7; 10 nucleotides align to TRBD2. Germline values: CDR1 SGHNT, CDR2 YYREEE (reference sequence). The V and J ends lost 4 bases and 1 base, in that order; junction bases with no gene match: 2. The CDR3 contains 14 residues.

The chain joins TRBV9 to TRBJ2-5, with 7 positions matching TRBD1. With V trimmed by 4 bases and J by 5 bases, 8 bases remained unmatched. The CDR3 sequence is 14 residues long. CDR1 is SGDLS and CDR2 is YYNGEE in the germline V gene. CDR3 residues: CASSRDSLGETQYF. CDR3 nucleotide sequence: TGTGCCAGCAGCAGGGACAGCCTGGGGGAGACCCAGTACTTC.

The V and J genes are TRBV28 and TRBJ1-1; 10 bases match TRBD1. Germline V CDR1 and CDR2: MDHEN, SYDVKM. V was pared by 6 bases and J by 3 bases, with 4 bases of the junction left unmatched. CDR3 size: 14 residues. CDR3 nucleotides: TGTGCCAGCAGCCGACAGGGGGCTTACACTGAAGCTTTCTTT. It translates to CASSRQGAYTEAFF. The full variable domain, completed using reference TRBV28 and TRBJ1-1, is DVKVTQSSRYLVKRTGEKVFLECVQDMDHENMFWYRQDPGLGLRLIYFSYDVKMKEKGDIPEGYSVSREKKERFSLILESASTNQTSMYLCASSRQGAYTEAFFGQGTRLTVV.

V usage is TRBV15 and J usage is TRBJ2-3; a possible D gene is TRBD1 (7 bases). The germline V and J ends were trimmed by 2 bases and 0 bases, with 9 bases remaining between them. The V gene's germline CDR1 is LNHNV and CDR2 YYDKDF (reference sequence). This CDR3 spans 15 amino acids. CDR3: CATSRSGGSTDTQYF. CDR3 coding DNA: TGTGCCACCAGCAGATCAGGGGGGAGCACAGATACGCAGTATTTT.

This clone was seen a handful of times. The rearrangement uses TRBV7-3 and TRBJ1-3; no firm D call. The germline CDR1 and CDR2 sequences are SGHTA and FQGTGA. CDR3 size: 13 residues. V was clipped by 2 bases and J by 4 bases, with 6 bases between them. Here the CDR3 reads CASSLGRGNTIYF. CDR3 bases: TGTGCCAGCAGCTTAGGTAGAGGAAACACCATATATTTT. Based on the CDR3 plus reference TRBV7-3 and TRBJ1-3, the full variable domain is GAGVSQTPSNKVTEKGKYVELRCDPISGHTALYWYRQSLGQGPEFLIYFQGTGAADDSGLPNDRFFAVRPEGSVSTLKIQRTERGDSAVYLCASSLGRGNTIYFGEGSWLTVV.

The chain employs TRBV7-3 and TRBJ2-1; 9 positions agree with TRBD2. The length of the CDR3 is 15 residues. V trimming: 5 bases; J trimming: 4 bases; junction bases outside the gene matches: 6. Per germline, CDR1 SGHTA and CDR2 FQGTGA. The CDR3 sequence: CASSTLAGPYNEQFF. The DNA of the CDR3 is TGTGCCAGCAGCACCCTAGCGGGACCTTACAATGAGCAGTTCTTC.

The count of this clone is one. The chain is built from TRBV4-2 and TRBJ2-2; tentative D call: TRBD2 (6 bases). The CDR3 extends over 16 amino acids. V was pared by 1 base and J by 4 bases, with 13 bases between. Germline-derived CDR1 and CDR2 are LGHNA and YNFKEQ. The CDR3 spells CASSQAGAGLTGELFF. CDR3 bases: TGTGCCAGCAGCCAAGCGGGAGCTGGTCTCACCGGGGAGCTGTTTTTT.